Included here is one T cell receptor beta chain sequence, with context. This clone was seen a handful of times. It has no known antigen specificity. No base quality information exists; no much larger clone differs at one position. This sample was included in a study of T cells in localized non-small cell lung cancer (dated by TCRdb to about 2020). Regarding the study in general: The study examined T cell repertoires in 200 to 250 patients with early-stage NSCLC and compared tumors with uninvolved tumor-adjacent lungs. The mean age of the NSCLC patients was roughly 63 years, with 120 to 150 men and 95 to 110 women. All 240 or so NSCLC patients in the cohort were treatment-naive and had localized lung tumors that were resected. The investigation overall reported the following: Uninvolved tumor-adjacent lung showed the highest T cell clonality, higher than tumor, which suggests more focused antigenic responses in the uninvolved tumor-adjacent lung. Because of the exploratory design, TCR variables were selected using unadjusted p-values without false-discovery rate correction. Of the top 100 tumor clones, a median of roughly 60 were detected in paired uninvolved adjacent lung; 28 were also among that lung's top 100. Because multi-region tumor sequencing was not performed, intratumor heterogeneity could not be ruled out. Longer overall survival was associated with higher T cell density in blood, whereas shorter survival was associated with higher clonality in adjacent lung.

At diagnosis, tumor, uninvolved tumor-adjacent lung and peripheral blood were collected and then preserved as a mix of FFPE and fresh-frozen material. For TCR repertoire profiling, blood samples were analyzed as peripheral blood mononuclear cells. The immunoSEQ Assay was used to sequence TCR beta CDR3 regions from DNA. Per the original workflow: To compute T cell density, TCR beta template counts were normalized to usable DNA, which was estimated by amplifying housekeeping genes. Using the preseqR package, richness was estimated by extrapolating to 120,000 templates for tissue samples and 400,000 templates for PBMC samples. Clonality was taken to be one minus Pielou's evenness. Tissue-enriched TCRs were identified through differential abundance testing performed on productive amino-acid clonotypes, with a minimum total count of 5 and an alpha of 0.1. The Jaccard Index and the Morisita Overlap Index were used to quantify repertoire overlap between compartments. GLIPH grouped TCR beta CDR3s together with public tetramer-defined viral CDR3s, and a viral motif had to include at least three viral sequences and show V-gene enrichment. Entries here come from immuneACCESS through TCRdb and include only in-frame sequences with V and J called. Some clones fail to appear in such tables; in the studies checked, an unresolved V gene covers under half of the shortfall, and the cause of the remainder is unknown. V and J calls and clone size follow that table, whereas D and trimming were derived from the DNA. Recorded for this sample are tens of thousands of clones; approximately 90% of them occurred a single time. Less than 8.5% of the sample comes from the top ten.

The CDR3 runs 13 amino acids, cysteine and phenylalanine included. This entry keeps only the CDR3 DNA: 39 bases, framed from base 1. Between the V and J ends, shortened by 6 bases and 4 bases respectively, the junction contains 10 bases. The germline V gene yields SGHTS for CDR1 and YDEGEE for CDR2. The receptor was derived from a woman aged 40 to 75 with stage I lung adenocarcinoma. Sequencing was performed on peripheral blood, taken before any cancer treatment. The rearrangement joined TRBV5-8 to TRBJ1-4, with a weak D call of TRBD1 (5 bases match). The sequenced DNA is TGTGCCAGCACGGGACCGCTTAATGAAAAACTGTTTTTT. Its translation reads: CASTGPLNEKLFF.